A selection of T cell receptor beta chains follows, all from one sample in a study of blood T cell repertoires in COVID-19. Profiled with immunoSEQ multiplex PCR; TCRdb holds only in-frame clones, not every one. This table holds tens of thousands of clones, roughly four fifths found once. Sequencing was done on a sample of peripheral blood. These receptors came from a woman in her fifties or sixties with acute or convalescent COVID-19. The CDR3 runs from the conserved cysteine through the conserved F or W. A D gene is named only where the DNA matches it firmly. Not every row has a clone size; where given, it reads once, few, many or a size class.

d_gene: TRBD1
abundance: -
v_gene: TRBV24-1
j_gene: TRBJ2-3
len: 15
CDR3nt: TGTGCCACCAGTGGGCGACAGGGAGTAACAGATACGCAGTATTTT
CDR3aa: CATSGRQGVTDTQYF

d_gene: TRBD1
abundance: -
v_gene: TRBV19
j_gene: TRBJ1-2
len: 16
CDR3nt: TGTGCCAGTAGTATCACGGATGGGACAGCCGGGTATGGCTACACCTTC
CDR3aa: CASSITDGTAGYGYTF

d_gene: TRBD2
abundance: -
v_gene: TRBV7-3
j_gene: TRBJ2-3
len: 18
CDR3nt: TGTGCCAGCAGTAATAGCGGGGGGGCATACTCTAGCACAGATACGCAGTATTTT
CDR3aa: CASSNSGGAYSSTDTQYF

d_gene: -
abundance: -
v_gene: TRBV12-3/TRBV12-4
j_gene: TRBJ1-3
len: 13
CDR3nt: TGTGCCAGCAGTTTAAAGGGAGGGAGCTCCATATATTTT
CDR3aa: CASSLKGGSSIYF

d_gene: -
abundance: few
v_gene: TRBV15
j_gene: TRBJ1-4
len: 16
CDR3nt: TGTGCCACCAGGAGAAATAGGGGGAAGGGCCAAGAAAAACTGTTTTTT
CDR3aa: CATRRNRGKGQEKLFF

d_gene: -
abundance: -
v_gene: TRBV2
j_gene: TRBJ1-5
len: 14
CDR3nt: TGTGCCAGCAGTGTAGGACAGTCCAATCAGCCCCAGCATTTT
CDR3aa: CASSVGQSNQPQHF

d_gene: TRBD1
abundance: -
v_gene: TRBV7-6
j_gene: TRBJ1-3
len: 16
CDR3nt: TGTGCCAGCAGCTTTTTTGGGACAGGGGGAGGAAACACCATATATTTT
CDR3aa: CASSFFGTGGGNTIYF

d_gene: -
abundance: -
v_gene: TRBV5-1
j_gene: TRBJ1-2
len: 14
CDR3nt: TGCGCCAGCAGCTTACAGGGCGGGAACTATGGCTACACCTTC
CDR3aa: CASSLQGGNYGYTF

d_gene: TRBD2
abundance: -
v_gene: TRBV6-1
j_gene: TRBJ2-5
len: 17
CDR3nt: TGTGCCAGCAGTGAAGCGTTAGCGGGGGGGCCGGGCGGGACCCAGTACTTC
CDR3aa: CASSEALAGGPGGTQYF

d_gene: -
abundance: -
v_gene: TRBV9
j_gene: TRBJ2-1
len: 14
CDR3nt: TGTGCCAGCAGCGCTTTGACGGCCAGGGGTGAGCAGTTCTTC
CDR3aa: CASSALTARGEQFF

d_gene: TRBD2
abundance: -
v_gene: TRBV15
j_gene: TRBJ2-3
len: 18
CDR3nt: TGTGCCACCAGCAGAGAAACTGGACTAGCGGGGAACACAGATACGCAGTATTTT
CDR3aa: CATSRETGLAGNTDTQYF

d_gene: TRBD1
abundance: -
v_gene: TRBV24-1
j_gene: TRBJ2-3
len: 15
CDR3nt: TGTGCCACCAGTGATTCGGGACAGGCCACAGATACGCAGTATTTT
CDR3aa: CATSDSGQATDTQYF

d_gene: TRBD1
abundance: -
v_gene: TRBV3-1/TRBV3-2
j_gene: TRBJ1-3
len: 15
CDR3nt: TGTGCCAGCAGCCAAGGGGACAGGGGCGCAGACACCATATATTTT
CDR3aa: CASSQGDRGADTIYF

d_gene: -
abundance: -
v_gene: TRBV7-7
j_gene: TRBJ2-1
len: 18
CDR3nt: TGTGCCAGCAGCCAACCAACCCCGGACAGATATTTTCTCAATGAGCAGTTCTTC
CDR3aa: CASSQPTPDRYFLNEQFF

d_gene: -
abundance: -
v_gene: TRBV9
j_gene: TRBJ1-1
len: 16
CDR3nt: TGTGCCAGCAGCGTAGCTGTTGAGGGGGAGTCCACTGAAGCTTTCTTT
CDR3aa: CASSVAVEGESTEAFF

d_gene: -
abundance: -
v_gene: TRBV12-3/TRBV12-4
j_gene: TRBJ1-1
len: 13
CDR3nt: TGTGCCAGCAGTTTAGGGCCCAACACTGAAGCTTTCTTT
CDR3aa: CASSLGPNTEAFF

d_gene: -
abundance: -
v_gene: TRBV6-5
j_gene: TRBJ2-5
len: 12
CDR3nt: TGTGCCACCTACGGGGAGCAAGAGACCCAGTACTTC
CDR3aa: CATYGEQETQYF

d_gene: TRBD1
abundance: -
v_gene: TRBV24-1
j_gene: TRBJ1-1
len: 13
CDR3nt: TGTGCCACTCGGACAGGGGCGGGCACTGAAGCTTTCTTT
CDR3aa: CATRTGAGTEAFF

d_gene: -
abundance: -
v_gene: TRBV12-3/TRBV12-4
j_gene: TRBJ2-4
len: 13
CDR3nt: TGTGCCAGCACCAGGGATTTCAAAAACATTCAGTACTTC
CDR3aa: CASTRDFKNIQYF

d_gene: -
abundance: -
v_gene: TRBV2
j_gene: TRBJ1-1
len: 16
CDR3nt: TGTGCCAGCACCTCGGGGTCAGGGGCCATGAACACTGAAGCTTTCTTT
CDR3aa: CASTSGSGAMNTEAFF

d_gene: -
abundance: -
v_gene: TRBV11-2
j_gene: TRBJ2-1
len: 19
CDR3nt: TGTGCCAGCAGTTCCACACCCGGGACTCGCCGAGGATCCTACAATGAGCAGTTCTTC
CDR3aa: CASSSTPGTRRGSYNEQFF

d_gene: TRBD1
abundance: few
v_gene: TRBV9
j_gene: TRBJ1-4
len: 17
CDR3nt: TGTGCCAGCAGCGGGTCATTCCCCGGGACAGGGAATGAAAAACTGTTTTTT
CDR3aa: CASSGSFPGTGNEKLFF

d_gene: -
abundance: -
v_gene: TRBV27
j_gene: TRBJ1-2
len: 15
CDR3nt: TGTGCCAGCAGTTCCCTTCCCACAGGGAGTAGTGGCTACACCTTC
CDR3aa: CASSSLPTGSSGYTF

d_gene: -
abundance: few
v_gene: TRBV18
j_gene: TRBJ1-1
len: 11
CDR3nt: TGTGCCAGCTCCCAAGGGGATGAAGCTTTCTTT
CDR3aa: CASSQGDEAFF

d_gene: TRBD1
abundance: -
v_gene: TRBV3-1/TRBV3-2
j_gene: TRBJ1-6
len: 15
CDR3nt: TGTGCCAGCAGCATCTGGACAGGGGAGGCATCACCCCTCCACTTT
CDR3aa: CASSIWTGEASPLHF

d_gene: -
abundance: -
v_gene: TRBV6-6
j_gene: TRBJ1-2
len: 13
CDR3nt: TGTGCCAGCGACCCCCAGGGGAACTATGGCTACACCTTC
CDR3aa: CASDPQGNYGYTF

d_gene: -
abundance: -
v_gene: TRBV6-5
j_gene: TRBJ1-2
len: 15
CDR3nt: TGTGCCACCGCCTATTCCCCGACTGGAGGCTATGGCTACACCTTC
CDR3aa: CATAYSPTGGYGYTF

d_gene: TRBD2
abundance: -
v_gene: TRBV5-4
j_gene: TRBJ2-7
len: 15
CDR3nt: TGTGCCAGCAGCTTGGATGGACTAGCGGGGGGCCGCCGAAGTTTC
CDR3aa: CASSLDGLAGGRRSF

d_gene: -
abundance: -
v_gene: TRBV5-1
j_gene: TRBJ2-3
len: 13
CDR3nt: TGCGCCAGCACCGGTCCCAGCACAGATACGCAGTATTTT
CDR3aa: CASTGPSTDTQYF

d_gene: TRBD1
abundance: medium-sized
v_gene: TRBV15
j_gene: TRBJ1-2
len: 19
CDR3nt: TGTGCCACCAGCAGTCTTATCATGGACAGGGGGCGCGCAAACTATGGCTACACCTTC
CDR3aa: CATSSLIMDRGRANYGYTF

d_gene: TRBD2
abundance: -
v_gene: TRBV5-1
j_gene: TRBJ2-1
len: 15
CDR3nt: TGCGCCAGCAGCTTGAACCTAGCGGGGTCCAATGAGCAGTTCTTC
CDR3aa: CASSLNLAGSNEQFF

d_gene: TRBD1
abundance: -
v_gene: TRBV18
j_gene: TRBJ1-6
len: 15
CDR3nt: TGTGCCAGCTCACCAGGTGGACAGGGGGGTTCACCCCTCCACTTT
CDR3aa: CASSPGGQGGSPLHF

d_gene: TRBD2
abundance: few
v_gene: TRBV10-3
j_gene: TRBJ2-2
len: 18
CDR3nt: TGTGCCATCAGACCTGGGAGTGGCGGGGGGGCGAACACCGGGGAGCTGTTTTTT
CDR3aa: CAIRPGSGGGANTGELFF

d_gene: TRBD2
abundance: -
v_gene: TRBV15
j_gene: TRBJ2-6
len: 14
CDR3nt: TGTGCCACCAGCGGGAGGGCTGGGGCCAACGTCCTGACTTTC
CDR3aa: CATSGRAGANVLTF

d_gene: -
abundance: -
v_gene: TRBV10-3
j_gene: TRBJ1-1
len: 13
CDR3nt: TGTGCCATCAGTGTAAACAGCGGGACTGAAGCTTTCTTT
CDR3aa: CAISVNSGTEAFF

d_gene: TRBD2
abundance: -
v_gene: TRBV9
j_gene: TRBJ2-7
len: 15
CDR3nt: TGTGCCAGCAGCCCCGGGCTAGCGGTATCCTACGAGCAGTACTTC
CDR3aa: CASSPGLAVSYEQYF

d_gene: TRBD1
abundance: -
v_gene: TRBV27
j_gene: TRBJ1-2
len: 13
CDR3nt: TGTGCCAGCAGCTACGACAGGGGCTATGGCTACACCTTC
CDR3aa: CASSYDRGYGYTF

d_gene: TRBD2
abundance: -
v_gene: TRBV11-2
j_gene: TRBJ2-7
len: 16
CDR3nt: TGTGCCAGCAGCTTAGGACTAGCGGGGGGGCTGTACGAGCAGTACTTC
CDR3aa: CASSLGLAGGLYEQYF

d_gene: -
abundance: -
v_gene: TRBV5-1
j_gene: TRBJ2-3
len: 15
CDR3nt: TGCGCCAGCAGCTGGTCAGGGCAAAACACAGATACGCAGTATTTT
CDR3aa: CASSWSGQNTDTQYF

d_gene: TRBD1
abundance: -
v_gene: TRBV14
j_gene: TRBJ1-2
len: 13
CDR3nt: TGTGCCAGCAAGGACAGGGGAGGAGATGGCTACACCTTC
CDR3aa: CASKDRGGDGYTF

d_gene: TRBD1
abundance: few
v_gene: TRBV6-5
j_gene: TRBJ1-1
len: 13
CDR3nt: TGTGCCAGCAGGGACAGGGGAAGCTCTGAAGCTTTCTTT
CDR3aa: CASRDRGSSEAFF

d_gene: -
abundance: -
v_gene: TRBV19
j_gene: TRBJ2-5
len: 13
CDR3nt: TGTGCCAGTAGTCGCAGGGGGAGGGAGACCCAGTACTTC
CDR3aa: CASSRRGRETQYF

d_gene: TRBD1
abundance: few
v_gene: TRBV2
j_gene: TRBJ1-1
len: 15
CDR3nt: TGTGCCAGCAAACGGGACAGGGGAGGCAACACTGAAGCTTTCTTT
CDR3aa: CASKRDRGGNTEAFF